The 8 T cell receptor beta chains given below trace back to one sample, sequenced in a study of CD8+CD57+ T cells in acquired aplastic anemia. The study profiled TCR beta VDJ and CDR3 using genomic DNA as template. TCRdb re-called the reads with MiXCR, one entry per CDR3 protein. The table has some 220,000 distinct CDR3 sequences, 34% seen once. Sequences were obtained from sorted CD4+, CD8+, or CD8+CD57+ T cells (not recorded which) from PBMCs. The receptors come from a human donor in good health, serving as a control.

This clonotype appeared a single time. The chain uses TRBV2 and TRBJ2-1; TRBD2 matches 7 bases. This CDR3 has 15 residues. Germline V gene sequence: CDR1 SNHLY, CDR2 FYNNEI. V gave up 5 bases and J gave up 5 bases; unmatched junction bases: 9. The CDR3: CASSYNGRLDNEQFF. The CDR3 nucleotides read TGTGCCAGCAGTTACAACGGGAGGCTGGACAATGAGCAGTTCTTC. Drawing the rest from reference TRBV2 and TRBJ2-1, the complete variable domain is EPEVTQTPSHQVTQMGQEVILRCVPISNHLYFYWYRQILGQKVEFLVSFYNNEISEKSEIFDDQFSVERPDGSNFTLKIRSTKLEDSAMYFCASSYNGRLDNEQFFGPGTRLTVL.

This rearrangement joins TRBV24-1 to TRBJ1-2; D call uncertain. The V and J ends lost 4 bases and 4 bases respectively, with 9 bases between them. The CDR3 has 13 amino acids. Germline values: CDR1 KGHDR, CDR2 SFDVKD. CDR3 in amino acids: CATSEEGTYGYTF. CDR3 sequence (DNA): TGTGCCACCAGTGAGGAGGGAACCTATGGCTACACCTTC.

This clonotype was detected only a few times. This chain uses TRBV6-1 with TRBJ1-4, with 7 nucleotides matching TRBD1. The CDR3 runs to 14 residues. Trimming took 6 bases from V and 5 from J; bases not matched to a gene: 6. CDR1 is MNHNS and CDR2 is SASEGT in the germline V gene. DNA of the CDR3: TGTGCCAGCAGGGGGACAGACACAAATGAAAAACTGTTTTTT. Its translation: CASRGTDTNEKLFF.

As to this clonotype: The conserved phenylalanine or tryptophan is not found at the CDR3 terminus, so this likely reflects a read error. This chain connects TRBV13 to TRBJ2-1; the match to TRBD1 covers 9 bases. The CDR3 covers 19 residues. Unmatched junction bases numbered 11, after V lost 0 bases and J lost 2 bases. Looked up from germline, CDR1 is PRHDT and CDR2 is FYEKMQ (reference sequence). The chain's CDR3 is CASSLGAGQGIVTYNEQFL. The DNA of the CDR3 is TGTGCCAGCAGCTTAGGGGCCGGACAGGGGATCGTAACCTACAATGAGCAGTTCCTC.

The chain is built from TRBV2 and TRBJ2-7, with a tentative D call TRBD1 (6 bases). The CDR3 has 14 amino acids. CDR1 is SNHLY and CDR2 is FYNNEI in the germline V gene. The germline V and J ends were trimmed by 5 bases and 7 bases, with 18 bases remaining between them. The CDR3 sequence is CASSIQGDFGEQYF. CDR3 nucleotides: TGTGCCAGCAGTATACAGGGCGACTTTGGGGAGCAGTACTTC.

V usage is TRBV10-3 and J usage is TRBJ1-4, with TRBD1 matching over 10 bases. The trim removed 2 bases at V and 5 bases at J, leaving 2 bases unmatched. Germline V gene lookup returns CDR1 ENHRY and CDR2 SYGVKD. The CDR3 is 15 residues long. CDR3 region: CAISEGGQGNEKLFF. The CDR3 coding sequence is TGTGCCATCAGTGAGGGGGGACAGGGGAATGAAAAACTGTTTTTT.

This clonotype was picked up a small number of times. The CDR3 bases are TGTGCCAGCAGTTACGGGGGGGTGACAGGGACCTATGGCTACACCTTC. Translation gives CASSYGGVTGTYGYTF. J is TRBJ1-2 and V is TRBV6-2 or TRBV6-3, with 7 positions matching TRBD1. CDR3 length: 16 amino acids. The ends lost 2 bases at V and 4 bases at J; junction bases unmatched: 10. In germline, CDR1 is MNHEY, CDR2 SVGEGT.

This clonotype was recorded many times. The rearrangement links TRBV2 to TRBJ2-1; perhaps D is TRBD1 or TRBD2 (5 bases each). The germline gives CDR1 SNHLY, CDR2 FYNNEI. The CDR3 is made up of 15 amino acids. Trimming took 6 bases from V and 4 from J, leaving 16 bases between them. This CDR3 is CASRPGPYAYNEQFF. The CDR3, as DNA: TGTGCCAGCAGGCCGGGACCCTACGCTTACAATGAGCAGTTCTTC.